This T cell receptor beta chain came from a study of response to subunit inactivated influenza vaccine. Findings of the study overall: Authors suggested each seasonal flu vaccination may recruit only limited numbers of new T cells.

Germline assignment: CDR1 LGHNA and CDR2 YSLEER. This CDR3 comprises 15 residues. The V end was cut by 4 bases, the J end by 4 bases, with 16 bases between. This clonotype has just a few counts. What it recognizes is unknown. MiXCR, run by TCRdb on the RT-PCR reads, gives a single entry per CDR3 protein. The data hold hundreds of thousands of distinct CDR3 sequences, with less than 8% observed a single time. The sequenced sample was PBMCs from blood, obtained 23 months after vaccination. This receptor was obtained from a man aged 50-75 years who received an inactivated influenza vaccine. The chain links TRBV4-3 to TRBJ2-5; the D gene is possibly TRBD1 (6 bases). The CDR3 nucleotides are TGCGCCAGCAGCCCCCGGGTACAGGGTCGAGAGACCCAGTACTTC. The encoded protein is CASSPRVQGRETQYF.